The rows below give T cell receptor beta chains drawn from one sample of a study of blood T cell repertoires in COVID-19. The assay was immunoSEQ multiplex PCR, and TCRdb's table has in-frame clones only and misses some. Counted here are 150,000 to 200,000 clones, roughly 90% occurring once; the ten biggest clones make up 20% to 30%. Source material: peripheral blood. These receptors were taken from a man aged 55 to 70 with acute or convalescent COVID-19. The CDR3 runs from the conserved cysteine through the conserved F or W. The order of the fields is clone size, D gene, J gene, V gene, CDR3 protein, CDR3 DNA. D genes are given only for firm matches. Clone sizes are given selectively: once, few, many, or a class where the clone is expanded.

clone_size: NA
d_call: TRBD1
j_call: TRBJ1-4
v_call: TRBV6-5
cdr3_aa: CASRRTGNSEKLFF
cdr3_nt: TGTGCCAGCAGAAGGACAGGGAATAGCGAAAAACTGTTTTTT

clone_size: NA
d_call: NA
j_call: TRBJ2-5
v_call: TRBV6-6
cdr3_aa: CASRRGGNIETQYF
cdr3_nt: TGTGCCAGCAGGCGTGGGGGGAATATAGAGACCCAGTACTTC

clone_size: NA
d_call: NA
j_call: TRBJ1-5
v_call: TRBV6-5
cdr3_aa: CAHAAGNGQPQHF
cdr3_nt: TGTGCCCATGCGGCAGGGAATGGTCAGCCCCAGCATTTT

clone_size: NA
d_call: TRBD2
j_call: TRBJ2-5
v_call: TRBV11-3
cdr3_aa: CASRAGLEETQYF
cdr3_nt: TGTGCCAGCAGGGCCGGACTAGAGGAGACCCAGTACTTC

clone_size: NA
d_call: NA
j_call: TRBJ1-2
v_call: TRBV19
cdr3_aa: CASSRGASNYGYTF
cdr3_nt: TGTGCCAGTAGCCGGGGGGCGTCTAACTATGGCTACACCTTC

clone_size: NA
d_call: NA
j_call: TRBJ2-1
v_call: TRBV30
cdr3_aa: CAWSGGVPNEQFF
cdr3_nt: TGTGCCTGGAGTGGGGGGGTTCCCAATGAGCAGTTCTTC

clone_size: NA
d_call: TRBD1
j_call: TRBJ2-1
v_call: TRBV18
cdr3_aa: CASWDSYNEQFF
cdr3_nt: TGTGCCAGCTGGGACAGTTACAATGAGCAGTTCTTC

clone_size: NA
d_call: NA
j_call: TRBJ2-7
v_call: TRBV5-1
cdr3_aa: CASSVGGGIVGSYEQYF
cdr3_nt: TGCGCCAGCAGCGTGGGAGGGGGCATCGTAGGTTCCTACGAGCAGTACTTC

clone_size: once
d_call: TRBD1
j_call: TRBJ1-1
v_call: TRBV9
cdr3_aa: CASSVGQGATEAFF
cdr3_nt: TGTGCCAGCAGCGTAGGACAGGGGGCAACTGAAGCTTTCTTT

clone_size: NA
d_call: TRBD1
j_call: TRBJ1-2
v_call: TRBV6-6
cdr3_aa: CASSYGQGAEGYTF
cdr3_nt: TGTGCCAGCAGTTACGGGCAGGGGGCGGAAGGCTACACCTTC

clone_size: NA
d_call: TRBD1
j_call: TRBJ2-1
v_call: TRBV30
cdr3_aa: CAWRRWGQGAFEQFF
cdr3_nt: TGTGCCTGGAGGCGGTGGGGACAGGGGGCTTTTGAGCAGTTCTTC

clone_size: NA
d_call: NA
j_call: TRBJ2-7
v_call: TRBV7-9
cdr3_aa: CASRETGSSYEQYF
cdr3_nt: TGTGCCAGCAGGGAGACAGGTTCGTCCTACGAGCAGTACTTC

clone_size: NA
d_call: NA
j_call: TRBJ2-7
v_call: TRBV30
cdr3_aa: CAWSVGGPSYEQYF
cdr3_nt: TGTGCCTGGAGTGTGGGGGGTCCGAGCTACGAGCAGTACTTC

clone_size: few
d_call: NA
j_call: TRBJ1-1
v_call: TRBV5-1
cdr3_aa: CASSPGGRSAEAFF
cdr3_nt: TGCGCCAGCAGCCCGGGGGGGCGGAGTGCTGAAGCTTTCTTT

clone_size: NA
d_call: TRBD2
j_call: TRBJ2-1
v_call: TRBV6-6
cdr3_aa: CASSFPGGGYNEQFF
cdr3_nt: TGTGCCAGCAGTTTCCCGGGAGGGGGCTACAATGAGCAGTTCTTC

clone_size: NA
d_call: TRBD1
j_call: TRBJ2-7
v_call: TRBV7-2
cdr3_aa: CASSLSRAGQGGYEQYF
cdr3_nt: TGTGCCAGCAGCTTAAGCAGGGCGGGACAGGGCGGCTACGAGCAGTACTTC

clone_size: NA
d_call: NA
j_call: TRBJ1-6
v_call: TRBV15
cdr3_aa: CATLERGNSPLHF
cdr3_nt: TGTGCCACCCTCGAAAGAGGGAATTCACCCCTCCACTTT

clone_size: NA
d_call: TRBD2
j_call: TRBJ2-3
v_call: TRBV5-1
cdr3_aa: CASSPEGLELSDTQYF
cdr3_nt: TGCGCCAGCAGCCCGGAGGGACTAGAATTGTCAGATACGCAGTATTTT

clone_size: NA
d_call: NA
j_call: TRBJ2-3
v_call: TRBV24-1
cdr3_aa: CATSDRHSTDTQYF
cdr3_nt: TGTGCCACCAGTGACAGACATAGCACAGATACGCAGTATTTT

clone_size: NA
d_call: NA
j_call: TRBJ2-5
v_call: TRBV6-1
cdr3_aa: CASSEALASEQETQYF
cdr3_nt: TGTGCCAGCAGTGAAGCGCTGGCTAGCGAACAAGAGACCCAGTACTTC

clone_size: few
d_call: TRBD1
j_call: TRBJ1-6
v_call: TRBV5-6
cdr3_aa: CASSLQGEMVNSPLHF
cdr3_nt: TGTGCCAGCAGCTTACAGGGGGAGATGGTGAATTCACCCCTCCACTTT

clone_size: NA
d_call: TRBD2
j_call: TRBJ2-7
v_call: TRBV11-3
cdr3_aa: CASSLASSGRSNEQYF
cdr3_nt: TGTGCCAGCAGCTTAGCGTCTAGCGGGAGAAGCAACGAGCAGTACTTC

clone_size: many
d_call: TRBD1
j_call: TRBJ2-7
v_call: TRBV28
cdr3_aa: CASSFLRTGGFRNEQYF
cdr3_nt: TGTGCCAGCAGTTTCTTAAGGACAGGGGGATTCAGGAACGAGCAGTACTTC

clone_size: few
d_call: TRBD1
j_call: TRBJ1-2
v_call: TRBV5-1
cdr3_aa: CASSLDRDGYTF
cdr3_nt: TGCGCCAGCAGCCTCGACAGGGATGGCTACACCTTC

clone_size: NA
d_call: TRBD1
j_call: TRBJ2-7
v_call: TRBV6-6
cdr3_aa: CASSYLTGIRSYEQYF
cdr3_nt: TGTGCCAGCAGTTACTTGACAGGGATTCGCTCCTACGAGCAGTACTTC

clone_size: once
d_call: TRBD1
j_call: TRBJ1-2
v_call: TRBV25-1
cdr3_aa: CASTRTGTYYGYTF
cdr3_nt: TGTGCCAGCACTCGGACAGGCACCTACTATGGCTACACCTTC

clone_size: NA
d_call: NA
j_call: TRBJ1-6
v_call: TRBV19
cdr3_aa: CASSIDPQGSNSPLHF
cdr3_nt: TGTGCCAGTAGTATAGACCCCCAGGGGTCGAATTCACCCCTCCACTTT

clone_size: NA
d_call: NA
j_call: TRBJ1-4
v_call: TRBV4-2
cdr3_aa: CASSQRILVQSSNEKLFF
cdr3_nt: TGTGCCAGCAGTCAACGCATCCTCGTACAGAGCTCTAATGAAAAACTGTTTTTT

clone_size: NA
d_call: NA
j_call: TRBJ2-6
v_call: TRBV19
cdr3_aa: CASEGAGANVLTF
cdr3_nt: TGTGCCAGTGAGGGAGCTGGGGCCAACGTCCTGACTTTC

clone_size: NA
d_call: NA
j_call: TRBJ2-2
v_call: TRBV5-1
cdr3_aa: CASSREGLQELFF
cdr3_nt: TGCGCCAGCAGCCGCGAAGGACTCCAGGAGCTGTTTTTT

clone_size: few
d_call: NA
j_call: TRBJ2-1
v_call: TRBV24-1
cdr3_aa: CATSAASARYNEQFF
cdr3_nt: TGTGCCACCAGTGCCGCTAGCGCCCGATACAATGAGCAGTTCTTC